What follows describes a single T cell receptor (beta chain). Antigen unknown. The V and J ends lost 1 base and 9 bases respectively, with 37 bases between them. The CDR3 runs to 22 residues. The PCR had 60 Vbeta and 13 Jbeta primers. Data came from immunoSEQ multiplex PCR; TCRdb stores just in-frame clones and leaves some out. The sample has about 91,000 clones, 75% to 90% seen once; the top ten hold roughly 2.2%. The sample belongs to a study of cytomegalovirus exposure and HLA in healthy donors. Study-wide results and limits: CMV serostatus was the sole immune exposure information available. Accurate prediction of HLA-A and HLA-B alleles (for most subjects) was reportedly achieved from TCR beta sequences.

The chain uses TRBV5-3 and TRBJ2-2; tentatively, D is TRBD2 (6 bases). TRBV5-3 is treated as an ORF (open reading frame) with a function not yet certain. The receptor was isolated from a man aged 18 to 30 in good health and CMV-seronegative. The sample comprised PBMCs. The chain's CDR3 is CARSLFGWEDLGRPIITRELFF. The CDR3 DNA sequence: TGTGCCAGAAGCTTGTTTGGTTGGGAGGATTTAGGGCGGCCTATAATTACCCGGGAGCTGTTTTTT.